This T cell receptor (beta chain) was sequenced for a study of cytomegalovirus exposure and HLA in healthy donors. Unrecorded immune exposures were likely, despite nominal health at sampling. 60 Vbeta and 13 Jbeta primers were used in PCR. Only in-frame clones appear in the TCRdb table, and some are missing; sequencing was by immunoSEQ multiplex PCR. There are 130,000 to 150,000 clones in the sample; roughly 9.4% occur only once, and less than 2% lies in the top ten. This CDR3 has 19 residues. Trimming at V came to 4 bases and at J to 4 bases, leaving 22 bases not matched to a gene. Germline loops: CDR1 SGHKS, CDR2 YYEKEE (reference sequence). The sample holds a few counts of this clone. Antigen specificity is unknown. General study findings and limits: Overall, about 160 TCR beta chains were annotated as cytomegalovirus-associated.

The chain links TRBV5-5 to TRBJ2-7; 8 nucleotides align to TRBD2. This sequence originates from a male donor in good health and CMV-seronegative. The source material was PBMCs. The CDR3 reads CASSRRAGGALLGPYEQYF. The CDR3 nucleotides are TGTGCCAGCAGCCGGAGGGCGGGAGGTGCCCTCCTGGGACCGTACGAGCAGTACTTC.